What follows describes a single T cell receptor beta chain. This same CDR3 is encoded by further DNA sequences in the sample. The test was conducted at deep level. On sorted subsets, replicate PCRs used 150 to 250 ng DNA, or some 28,000 T cell genomes. The data were produced by immunoSEQ multiplex PCR, yet TCRdb's version contains in-frame clones alone and is incomplete. The table includes some 700,000 clones, 90% detected once. Trimming cost V 2 bases and J 2 bases, with 14 bases left between them. Germline CDR1 SGDLS, CDR2 YYNGEE. CDR3 size: 15 residues. This sample stems from a study of shared clonotypes between healthy human individuals. Background on the study: Plates per donor: three CD4 naive, three CD4 memory, two CD8 naive, one CD8 memory.

Sequences were obtained from memory CD8+ T cells from PBMCs. Subset given: CD45RO+ cells pooled with CCR7-negative TemRA cells. The origin of this receptor is a man between 18 and 35 years old in good health. Some clones in this sample may be carry-over from other donors' samples. V is TRBV9 and J is TRBJ2-7; TRBD2 is a possible D gene (6 bases). CDR3 amino acids: CASSVGGTDPYEQYF. The CDR3 DNA reads TGTGCCAGCAGCGTTGGGGGGACTGATCCCTACGAGCAGTACTTC.